What follows describes a single T cell receptor beta chain. Its antigen is undetermined. At one end the junction does not follow the germline gene, possibly because of a read error. These data originate in a study of tumor and adjacent non-tumor tissue in lung cancer. General study points: Normal lung showed higher cumulative top 100 clone frequency than tumor. Compared with tumor, normal lung showed significantly lower TCR diversity. Shorter survival was associated with higher TCR diversity in tumors.

A modified ARM-PCR protocol with three rounds of nested PCR amplified TCRbeta. One entry per CDR3 protein results from TCRdb running MiXCR on the multiplex PCR reads. Of 50,000 or so distinct CDR3 sequences detected, about 70% appear once; the ten largest clones hold 23%. The template was RNA from unsorted bulk tissue. More than 3 cm separated this lung sample from the edge of the tumor. Between August and November 2014, newly diagnosed, chemotherapy-naive lung cancer patients underwent thoracic surgery in China. CDR3 length: 18 amino acids. Germline CDR1 reads SGHDN; CDR2 reads FVKESK. The receptor's source is a woman aged 55-75 years with non-small cell lung cancer. The material sequenced was distant non-tumor lung tissue. The chain links TRBV14 to TRBJ2-5, with D tentatively TRBD2 (6 bases). The CDR3 DNA reads TGTGCCAGCAGCCAAGATCTAGCGCCTCATCTAAGCCAAGAGAACCAGTACTTC. Encoded protein: CASSQDLAPHLSQENQYF. The complete variable domain, with remaining parts taken from reference TRBV14 and TRBJ2-5, reads EAGVTQFPSHSVIEKGQTVTLRCDPISGHDNLYWYRRVMGKEIKFLLHFVKESKQDESGMPNNRFLAERTGGTYSTLKVQPAELEDSGVYFCASSQDLAPHLSQENQYFGPGTRLLVL.